The 14 T cell receptor beta chains in this list originate from one sample, sequenced in a study of OX40 agonist ivuxolimab in advanced cancers. Clones were sequenced by immunoSEQ multiplex PCR, and TCRdb holds only the in-frame ones, with some missing. The sample records about 80,000 clones, roughly 92% being singletons. This material consisted of CD4+ or CD8+ T cells sorted from blood, taken in a trial of the OX40 agonist ivuxolimab. These receptors all come from an adult with an advanced solid tumor such as melanoma, head and neck, liver or kidney cancer.

CDR3 in amino acids: CASSELTGYQPQHF. The CDR3 region has the DNA TGTGCCAGCAGTGAACTGACAGGGTATCAGCCCCAGCATTTT. The chain recombines TRBV6-1 with TRBJ1-5; 7 bases map to TRBD1. Germline CDR1 reads MNHNS; CDR2 reads SASEGT. V lost 2 bases to trimming and J lost 5 bases; unmatched junction nucleotides: 3. CDR3 size: 14 residues.

The chain joins TRBV7-2 to TRBJ1-5; D is unclear. Germline CDR1 reads SGHTA; CDR2 reads FQGNSA. CDR3 length equals 14 residues. V was trimmed by 2 bases and J by 7 bases, leaving 12 bases between them. The CDR3 region is CASSLWVLGQPQHF. In nucleotides, the CDR3 is TGTGCCAGCAGCTTATGGGTATTGGGACAGCCCCAGCATTTT.

The chain links TRBV11-2 to TRBJ2-7; D may be TRBD1 (6 bases). Trimming removed 0 bases from V and 3 bases from J, with 9 bases in between. CDR3 length: 14 residues. Germline-derived CDR1 and CDR2 are SGHAT and FQNNGV. CDR3 loop: CASSLDGGLYEQYF. As DNA, the CDR3 is TGTGCCAGCAGCTTAGATGGGGGCCTCTACGAGCAGTACTTC. The full variable domain, with the rest looked up from reference TRBV11-2 and TRBJ2-7, is EAGVAQSPRYKIIEKRQSVAFWCNPISGHATLYWYQQILGQGPKLLIQFQNNGVVDDSQLPKDRFSAERLKGVDSTLKIQPAKLEDSAVYLCASSLDGGLYEQYFGPGTRLTVT.

This chain joins TRBV7-3 and TRBJ2-3; possible D gene TRBD2, 5 bases. Germline V lookup: CDR1 SGHTA, CDR2 FQGTGA. CDR3 length equals 14 residues. Trimming pared 6 bases from V and 4 bases from J, leaving 14 bases between. CDR3: CASSTTSSSDTQYF. The CDR3 region has the DNA TGTGCCAGCAGTACCACTAGTTCCTCAGATACGCAGTATTTT.

The chain employs TRBV7-9 and TRBJ2-2; D perhaps matches TRBD2 (6 bases). This CDR3 region has 15 residues. Trimming stripped 6 bases from V and 2 bases from J, with 13 bases between. Germline CDR1 reads SEHNR; CDR2 reads FQNEAQ (reference sequence). The CDR3: CASSFGGFNTGELFF. In nucleotides, the CDR3 is TGTGCCAGCAGTTTTGGAGGGTTCAACACCGGGGAGCTGTTTTTT.

The chain has TRBV28 and TRBJ1-2, with D possibly matching TRBD1 (5 bases). The CDR3 spans 14 residues. Trimming removed 6 bases at V and 4 bases at J, with 15 bases between. The germline V gene encodes CDR1 MDHEN and CDR2 SYDVKM. CDR3 coding DNA: TGTGCCAGCAGAACAGGCTTTAGATCCTATGGCTACACCTTC. Residues: CASRTGFRSYGYTF.

There are a few counts of this clone. The gene calls are TRBV29-1 and TRBJ1-1, with D perhaps matching TRBD1 (6 bases). This CDR3 region has 12 residues. V shed 2 bases and J shed 6 bases, with 10 bases lying between them. The germline V gene encodes CDR1 SQVTM and CDR2 ANQGSEA. CDR3 sequence reads: CSVEWGGPEAFF. The DNA for the CDR3 is TGCAGCGTTGAATGGGGGGGCCCTGAAGCTTTCTTT.

The J gene is TRBJ1-5, the V gene TRBV5-4; 8 bases are shared with TRBD1. The CDR3 covers 13 residues. CDR1 is SGHNT, CDR2 YYREEE, per germline (reference sequence). The ends lost 0 bases at V and 13 bases at J; junction bases unmatched: 6. The CDR3 region has the DNA TGTGCCAGCAGCTTGGACAGGGGGGGACCTCAGCATTTT. The encoded protein is CASSLDRGGPQHF.

This sequence joins TRBV10-3 and TRBJ1-1, with 10 bases lining up with TRBD1. V lost 8 bases, J lost 5 bases, and 8 bases stayed unmatched. Per the germline V gene, CDR1 is ENHRY and CDR2 is SYGVKD. The CDR3 loop spans 14 amino acids. The CDR3 loop is CAIGTTGGSTEAFF. For the CDR3, the DNA is TGTGCCATCGGAACGACAGGGGGCAGTACTGAAGCTTTCTTT.

V gene TRBV5-1 combines with J gene TRBJ2-5, with TRBD2 matching 14 bases. CDR1 is SGHRS, CDR2 YFSETQ, per germline. This CDR3 is 17 amino acids long. J lost 6 bases, V lost 3 bases, and 10 bases had no gene match. The CDR3 reads CASSSGTSGSIRKTQYF. The CDR3 DNA reads as TGCGCCAGCAGCTCGGGGACTAGCGGGAGTATCAGAAAGACCCAGTACTTC. Combining the CDR3 with reference TRBV5-1 and TRBJ2-5 gives the whole variable domain KAGVTQTPRYLIKTRGQQVTLSCSPISGHRSVSWYQQTPGQGLQFLFEYFSETQRNKGNFPGRFSGRQFSNSRSEMNVSTLELGDSALYLCASSSGTSGSIRKTQYFGPGTRLLVL.

The V gene is TRBV11-3, the J gene TRBJ2-1; D is undetermined. The V gene lost 1 base and the J gene lost 5 bases, with 6 bases spanning the gap. The CDR3 contains 13 residues. Germline V gives CDR1 SGHNT, CDR2 YENEEA. The CDR3 protein is CASSLGLNNEQFF. The CDR3 region has the DNA TGTGCCAGCAGCTTAGGGCTCAACAATGAGCAGTTCTTC.

This clone occurred a few times. The chain couples TRBV9 to TRBJ2-7, with 10 bases that match TRBD2. From germline, CDR1 is SGDLS and CDR2 YYNGEE. V lost 4 bases to trimming and J lost 5 bases; unmatched junction nucleotides: 9. The CDR3 is 15 residues long. This chain's CDR3 is CASSPSGSDLNEQYF. Written as DNA, the CDR3 is TGTGCCAGCAGCCCTAGCGGGAGCGATCTTAACGAGCAGTACTTC.

This chain links TRBV9 with TRBJ2-2; TRBD2 matches at 15 bases. The CDR3 covers 18 residues. Unmatched junction bases numbered 10, after V lost 3 bases and J lost 7 bases. The germline V gene encodes CDR1 SGDLS and CDR2 YYNGEE. The CDR3 protein is CASSAWTSGRAVVGELFF. The CDR3 bases are TGTGCCAGCAGCGCCTGGACTAGCGGGAGGGCCGTAGTCGGGGAGCTGTTTTTT. The complete variable domain, with remaining parts taken from reference TRBV9 and TRBJ2-2, reads DSGVTQTPKHLITATGQRVTLRCSPRSGDLSVYWYQQSLDQGLQFLIQYYNGEERAKGNILERFSAQQFPDLHSELNLSSLELGDSALYFCASSAWTSGRAVVGELFFGEGSRLTVL.

The rearrangement uses TRBV6-1 and TRBJ1-1; 7 nucleotides align to TRBD1. This CDR3 is built from 15 residues. The V and J ends lost 3 bases and 5 bases, in that order; junction bases with no gene match: 9. Germline V gene sequence: CDR1 MNHNS, CDR2 SASEGT. The CDR3 bases are TGTGCCAGCAGTGATGGGAGGACAGGAGGGACTGAAGCTTTCTTT. It specifies CASSDGRTGGTEAFF.